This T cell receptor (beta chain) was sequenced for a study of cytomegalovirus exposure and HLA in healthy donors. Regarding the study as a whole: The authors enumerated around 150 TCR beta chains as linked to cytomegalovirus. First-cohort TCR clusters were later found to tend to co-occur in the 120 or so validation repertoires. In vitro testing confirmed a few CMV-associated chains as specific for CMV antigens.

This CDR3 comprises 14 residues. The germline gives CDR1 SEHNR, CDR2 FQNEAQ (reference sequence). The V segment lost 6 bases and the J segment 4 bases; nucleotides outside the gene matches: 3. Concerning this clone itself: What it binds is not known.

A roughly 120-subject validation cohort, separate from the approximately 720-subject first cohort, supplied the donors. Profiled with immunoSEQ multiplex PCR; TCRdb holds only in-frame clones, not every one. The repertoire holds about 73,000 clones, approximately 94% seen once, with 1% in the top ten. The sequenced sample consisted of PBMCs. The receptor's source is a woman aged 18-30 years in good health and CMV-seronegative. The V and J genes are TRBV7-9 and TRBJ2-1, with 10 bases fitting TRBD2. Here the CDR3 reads CASSLAGVYNEQFF. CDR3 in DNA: TGTGCCAGCAGTCTAGCGGGGGTTTACAATGAGCAGTTCTTC.